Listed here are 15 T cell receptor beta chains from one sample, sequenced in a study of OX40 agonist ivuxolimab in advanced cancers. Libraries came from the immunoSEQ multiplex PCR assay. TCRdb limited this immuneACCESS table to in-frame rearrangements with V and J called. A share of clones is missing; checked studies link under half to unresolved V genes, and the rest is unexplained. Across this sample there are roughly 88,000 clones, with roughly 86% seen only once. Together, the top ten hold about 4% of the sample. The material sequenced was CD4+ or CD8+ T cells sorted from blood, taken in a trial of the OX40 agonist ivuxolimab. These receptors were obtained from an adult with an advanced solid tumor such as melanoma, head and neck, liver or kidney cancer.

The CDR3 DNA reads as TGTGCCAGTAGCAACCTAGCGGGATTGAGTACGCAGTATTTT. Protein: CASSNLAGLSTQYF. The chain has TRBV19 and TRBJ2-3; 9 positions match TRBD2. The J segment lost 8 bases and the V segment lost 6 bases, leaving 9 bases of the junction unmatched. CDR3 length: 14 amino acids. Germline CDR1 is LNHDA and CDR2 is SQIVND (reference sequence).

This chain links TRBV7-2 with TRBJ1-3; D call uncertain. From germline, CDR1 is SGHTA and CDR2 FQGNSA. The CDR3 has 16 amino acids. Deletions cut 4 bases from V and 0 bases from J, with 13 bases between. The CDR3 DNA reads TGTGCCAGCAGCTATACCATTAGCATCTCTGGAAACACCATATATTTT. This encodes CASSYTISISGNTIYF.

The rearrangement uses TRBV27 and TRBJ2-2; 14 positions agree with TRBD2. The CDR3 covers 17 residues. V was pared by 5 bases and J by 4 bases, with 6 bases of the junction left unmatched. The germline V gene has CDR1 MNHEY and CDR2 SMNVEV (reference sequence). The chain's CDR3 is CASSPRLAGGTTGELFF. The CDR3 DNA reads TGTGCCAGCAGTCCCAGACTAGCGGGAGGGACCACCGGGGAGCTGTTTTTT.

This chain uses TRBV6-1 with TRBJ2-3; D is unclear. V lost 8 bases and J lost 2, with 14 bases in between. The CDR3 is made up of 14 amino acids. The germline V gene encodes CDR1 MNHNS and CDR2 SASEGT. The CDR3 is CASLGRLNTDTQYF. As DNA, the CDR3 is TGTGCCAGCCTCGGCAGGCTCAACACAGATACGCAGTATTTT.

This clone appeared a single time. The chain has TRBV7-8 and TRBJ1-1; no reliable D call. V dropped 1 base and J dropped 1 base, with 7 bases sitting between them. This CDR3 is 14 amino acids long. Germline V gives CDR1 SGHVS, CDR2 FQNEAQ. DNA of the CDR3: TGTGCCAGCAGCTTAGGAAAGGCGAACACTGAAGCTTTCTTT. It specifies CASSLGKANTEAFF. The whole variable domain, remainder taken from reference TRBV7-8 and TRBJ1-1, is GAGVSQSPRYKVAKRGQDVALRCDPISGHVSLFWYQQALGQGPEFLTYFQNEAQLDKSGLPSDRFFAERPEGSVSTLKIQRTQQEDSAVYLCASSLGKANTEAFFGQGTRLTVV.

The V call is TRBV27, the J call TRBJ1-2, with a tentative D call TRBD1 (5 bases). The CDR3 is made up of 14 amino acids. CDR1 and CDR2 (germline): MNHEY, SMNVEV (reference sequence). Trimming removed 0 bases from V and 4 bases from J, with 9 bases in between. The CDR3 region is CASSLSGQGYGYTF. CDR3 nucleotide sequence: TGTGCCAGCAGTTTATCGGGCCAGGGCTATGGCTACACCTTC.

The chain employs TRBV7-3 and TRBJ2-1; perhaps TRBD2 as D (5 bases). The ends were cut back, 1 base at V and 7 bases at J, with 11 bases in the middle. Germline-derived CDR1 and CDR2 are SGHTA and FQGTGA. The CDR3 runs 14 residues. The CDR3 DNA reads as TGTGCCAGCAGCTTAAGTGGGAGCGTGAATGAGCAGTTCTTC. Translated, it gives CASSLSGSVNEQFF.

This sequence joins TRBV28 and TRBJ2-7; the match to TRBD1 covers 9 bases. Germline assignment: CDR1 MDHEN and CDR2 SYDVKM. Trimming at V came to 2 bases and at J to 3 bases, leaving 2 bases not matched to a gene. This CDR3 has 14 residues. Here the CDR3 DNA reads TGTGCCAGCAGTTTAGGGGGACAGGGCTACGAGCAGTACTTC. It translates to CASSLGGQGYEQYF. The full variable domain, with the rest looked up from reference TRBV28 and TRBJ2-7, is DVKVTQSSRYLVKRTGEKVFLECVQDMDHENMFWYRQDPGLGLRLIYFSYDVKMKEKGDIPEGYSVSREKKERFSLILESASTNQTSMYLCASSLGGQGYEQYFGPGTRLTVT.

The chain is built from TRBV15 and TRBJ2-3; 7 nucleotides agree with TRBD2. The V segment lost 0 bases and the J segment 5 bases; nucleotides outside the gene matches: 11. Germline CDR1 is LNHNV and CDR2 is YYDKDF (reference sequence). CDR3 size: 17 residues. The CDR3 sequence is CATSREVARTSKDTQYF. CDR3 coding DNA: TGTGCCACCAGCAGAGAAGTGGCGCGGACTAGTAAAGATACGCAGTATTTT.

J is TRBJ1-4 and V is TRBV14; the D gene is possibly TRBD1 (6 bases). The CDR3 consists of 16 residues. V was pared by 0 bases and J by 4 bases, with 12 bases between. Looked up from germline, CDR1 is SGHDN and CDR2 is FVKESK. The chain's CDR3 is CASSQDLGGRNEKLFF. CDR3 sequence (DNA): TGTGCCAGCAGCCAAGATTTGGGGGGGCGTAATGAAAAACTGTTTTTT.

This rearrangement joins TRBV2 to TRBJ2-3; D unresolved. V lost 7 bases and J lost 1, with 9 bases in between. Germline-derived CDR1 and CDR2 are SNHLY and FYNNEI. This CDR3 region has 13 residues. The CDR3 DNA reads TGTGCCAGCACTCGGACCCGCACAGATACGCAGTATTTT. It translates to CASTRTRTDTQYF.

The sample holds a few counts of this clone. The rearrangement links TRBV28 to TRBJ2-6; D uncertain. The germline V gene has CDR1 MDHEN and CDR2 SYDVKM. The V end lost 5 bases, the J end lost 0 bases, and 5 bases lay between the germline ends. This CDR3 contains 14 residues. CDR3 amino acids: CASSRFSGANVLTF. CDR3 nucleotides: TGTGCCAGCAGTAGGTTCTCTGGGGCCAACGTCCTGACTTTC. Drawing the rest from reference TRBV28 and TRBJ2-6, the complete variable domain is DVKVTQSSRYLVKRTGEKVFLECVQDMDHENMFWYRQDPGLGLRLIYFSYDVKMKEKGDIPEGYSVSREKKERFSLILESASTNQTSMYLCASSRFSGANVLTFGAGSRLTVL.

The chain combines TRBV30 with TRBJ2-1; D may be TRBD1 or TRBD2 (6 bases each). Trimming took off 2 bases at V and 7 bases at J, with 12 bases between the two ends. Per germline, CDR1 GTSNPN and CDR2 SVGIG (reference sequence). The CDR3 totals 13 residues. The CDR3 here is CAWSRQGRNEQFF. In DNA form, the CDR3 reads TGTGCCTGGAGTCGGCAGGGGAGGAATGAGCAGTTCTTC.

The CDR3 coding sequence is TGTGCCAGCAGCTTAGTTCGGGGTTCGGCCGGGGAGCTGTTTTTT. It is translated as CASSLVRGSAGELFF. The gene calls are TRBV7-2 and TRBJ2-2; D is perhaps TRBD2 (5 bases). Germline assignment: CDR1 SGHTA and CDR2 FQGNSA. Trimming removed 1 base from V and 6 bases from J, with 12 bases in between. The CDR3 length is 15 residues.

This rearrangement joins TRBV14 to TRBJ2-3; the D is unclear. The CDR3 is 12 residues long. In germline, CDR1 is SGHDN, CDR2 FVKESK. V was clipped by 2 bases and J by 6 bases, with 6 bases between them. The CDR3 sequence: CASSQIRDTQYF. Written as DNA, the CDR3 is TGTGCCAGCAGCCAAATTAGGGATACGCAGTATTTT. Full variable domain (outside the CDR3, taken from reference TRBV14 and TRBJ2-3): EAGVTQFPSHSVIEKGQTVTLRCDPISGHDNLYWYRRVMGKEIKFLLHFVKESKQDESGMPNNRFLAERTGGTYSTLKVQPAELEDSGVYFCASSQIRDTQYFGPGTRLTVL.